A selection of T cell receptor beta chains follows, all from one sample in a study of beta chain features in type 1 diabetes. The table came from immunoSEQ multiplex PCR; TCRdb's copy has only in-frame clones and leaves some out. The sample carries around 70,000 clones, roughly 49% recorded once. Sample: central memory CD4+ T cells from blood. The receptors here all came from a man aged 30-40 years with type 1 diabetes. CDR3s include the opening cysteine and the closing phenylalanine or tryptophan. Fields, in order: V gene, J gene, D gene, clone size, CDR3 protein, CDR3 DNA. The D gene is left open where the match is weak. Clone size is not always given. Where it is, it says once, few, many or a class for expanded clones.

>TRBV27|TRBJ2-2|TRBD2|-
CASRRGVDTGELFF
TGTGCCAGCAGGCGGGGGGTCGACACCGGGGAGCTGTTTTTT
>TRBV6-1|TRBJ2-5|-|few
CASSEVLRDFRETQYF
TGTGCCAGCAGTGAAGTCCTCAGGGATTTTCGAGAGACCCAGTACTTC
>TRBV5-1|TRBJ2-1|TRBD2|-
CASSPLAGGPSYNEQFF
TGCGCCAGCAGTCCACTAGCGGGAGGGCCGTCCTACAATGAGCAGTTCTTC
>TRBV19|TRBJ1-1|TRBD1|few
CASSIVPGQGARTEAFF
TGTGCCAGTAGTATAGTCCCGGGACAGGGGGCGAGGACTGAAGCTTTCTTT
>TRBV5-4|TRBJ2-3|TRBD1|few
CASRLQGEDTQYF
TGTGCCAGCAGATTACAGGGGGAAGATACGCAGTATTTT
>TRBV5-5|TRBJ2-7|-|-
CASSLSAGEYF
TGTGCCAGCAGCTTATCGGCAGGGGAGTACTTC
>TRBV30|TRBJ2-5|TRBD2|-
CAWSSLAGVGETQYF
TGTGCCTGGAGCTCACTAGCGGGAGTTGGGGAGACCCAGTACTTC
>TRBV5-1|TRBJ1-1|-|few
CASSLGLNTEAFF
TGCGCCAGCAGCTTGGGGCTGAACACTGAAGCTTTCTTT
>TRBV11-3|TRBJ2-5|TRBD1|-
CASSRTGTGHRETQYF
TGTGCCAGCAGCCGAACCGGGACAGGGCATCGGGAGACCCAGTACTTC
>TRBV27|TRBJ1-3|-|-
CASSSGLQNTIYF
TGTGCCAGCAGTTCGGGACTACAAAACACCATATATTTT
>TRBV6-1|TRBJ1-5|TRBD1|-
CASSEVAGGVQPQHF
TGTGCCAGCAGTGAAGTCGCAGGGGGCGTTCAGCCCCAGCATTTT
>TRBV6-1|TRBJ1-5|TRBD1|-
CASSAGTGGQPQHF
TGTGCCAGCAGTGCCGGGACAGGGGGGCAGCCCCAGCATTTT
>TRBV11-2|TRBJ2-1|TRBD2|few
CASTGLAGANNEQFF
TGTGCCAGCACTGGGCTAGCGGGGGCCAACAATGAGCAGTTCTTC
>TRBV2|TRBJ2-5|TRBD1|-
CASSGSGTVLQETQYF
TGTGCCAGCAGTGGATCGGGGACAGTACTTCAAGAGACCCAGTACTTC
>TRBV5-6|TRBJ2-1|TRBD2|-
CASSLVEGGNEQFF
TGTGCCAGCAGCTTGGTGGAGGGAGGGAATGAGCAGTTCTTC
>TRBV5-1|TRBJ1-2|-|-
CASSENTYGYTF
TGCGCCAGCAGCGAAAACACCTATGGCTACACCTTC
>TRBV19|TRBJ1-5|-|-
CASSITGDGNQPQHF
TGTGCCAGTAGTATAACGGGGGATGGCAATCAGCCCCAGCATTTT
>TRBV5-1|TRBJ2-1|TRBD2|-
CASSLGVAGVGNEQFF
TGCGCCAGCAGCTTGGGGGTTGCGGGAGTGGGCAATGAGCAGTTCTTC
>TRBV7-2|TRBJ2-1|TRBD2|-
CASSLGAGEGLNEQFF
TGTGCCAGCAGCTTAGGAGCGGGAGAGGGCCTCAATGAGCAGTTCTTC
>TRBV5-1|TRBJ1-2|TRBD1|-
CASSEGGANYGYTF
TGCGCCAGCAGCGAAGGGGGCGCAAACTATGGCTACACCTTC
>TRBV19|TRBJ1-1|-|-
CASSSHAPWATEAFF
TGTGCCAGTAGTTCCCACGCACCGTGGGCCACTGAAGCTTTCTTT
>TRBV5-1|TRBJ2-3|TRBD1|few
CASSYTTRTGGVSDTQYF
TGCGCCAGCAGCTATACCACCCGGACAGGGGGCGTTTCAGATACGCAGTATTTT
>TRBV11-2|TRBJ2-3|TRBD2|-
CASSTRLAGRRVSTDTQYF
TGTGCCAGCAGCACCCGACTAGCGGGTCGGCGAGTGAGCACAGATACGCAGTATTTT
>TRBV9|TRBJ2-7|TRBD1|-
CASSSPGTGLAQEQYF
TGTGCCAGCAGCTCCCCCGGGACAGGGCTAGCGCAGGAGCAGTACTTC
>TRBV30|TRBJ2-3|TRBD2|-
CAWSWGRGDTQYF
TGTGCCTGGAGCTGGGGGAGGGGAGATACGCAGTATTTT
>TRBV5-1|TRBJ2-1|-|-
CASSSRAETYNEQFF
TGCGCCAGCAGCTCCCGAGCGGAGACCTACAATGAGCAGTTCTTC
>TRBV11-2|TRBJ2-3|-|-
CASSLEGKEGDTQYF
TGTGCCAGCAGCTTAGAGGGAAAGGAGGGAGATACGCAGTATTTT
>TRBV6-6|TRBJ1-5|TRBD1|few
CASSPAPGQGDQPQHF
TGTGCCAGCAGTCCCGCCCCAGGACAGGGAGATCAGCCCCAGCATTTT
>TRBV9|TRBJ1-2|-|few
CASSFEGDPVYGYTF
TGTGCCAGCAGTTTCGAGGGGGATCCCGTCTATGGCTACACCTTC
>TRBV28|TRBJ1-4|TRBD1|few
CASSLEGATNEKLFF
TGTGCCAGCAGTTTAGAGGGGGCGACTAATGAAAAACTGTTTTTT
>TRBV6-6|TRBJ2-1|TRBD2|-
CASRLGTSGEQFF
TGTGCCAGCAGACTCGGGACTAGCGGTGAGCAGTTCTTC
>TRBV5-1|TRBJ1-2|TRBD1|-
CASSLTGTGNGYTF
TGCGCCAGCAGCCTGACTGGGACAGGGAATGGCTACACCTTC
>TRBV30|TRBJ2-2|TRBD2|few
CAWNGGAAGGELFF
TGTGCCTGGAACGGGGGGGCGGCGGGCGGGGAGCTGTTTTTT
>TRBV7-2|TRBJ2-2|-|few
CASSRRGRTGELFF
TGTGCCAGCAGCAGGAGGGGAAGGACCGGGGAGCTGTTTTTT
>TRBV2|TRBJ1-1|TRBD1|-
CASRTGTGTTEAFF
TGTGCCAGCAGAACCGGGACAGGGACAACTGAAGCTTTCTTT
>TRBV5-6|TRBJ2-7|-|few
CASSLMVPGNEQYF
TGTGCCAGCAGCTTGATGGTCCCAGGGAACGAGCAGTACTTC
>TRBV5-1|TRBJ1-4|-|-
CASSLDQFNEKLFF
TGCGCCAGCAGCTTGGACCAGTTTAATGAAAAACTGTTTTTT
>TRBV10-3|TRBJ1-4|-|-
CAIRPSGTNEKLFF
TGTGCCATCAGACCTTCCGGAACTAATGAAAAACTGTTTTTT
>TRBV30|TRBJ2-5|-|-
CAWSVGRRETQYF
TGTGCCTGGAGTGTAGGGAGGAGGGAGACCCAGTACTTC
>TRBV5-6|TRBJ1-1|TRBD1|few
CASSLAGVGQAAFF
TGTGCCAGCAGCTTGGCCGGGGTCGGACAGGCAGCTTTCTTT
>TRBV7-8|TRBJ1-2|TRBD1|-
CASSLAGQDYGYTF
TGTGCCAGCAGCTTAGCGGGACAGGACTATGGCTACACCTTC
>TRBV19|TRBJ2-1|-|-
CASSMRLGDNEQFF
TGTGCCAGTAGTATGAGACTAGGGGACAATGAGCAGTTCTTC
>TRBV6-6|TRBJ1-1|TRBD1|-
CASSYGTGMAEAFF
TGTGCCAGCAGTTACGGGACAGGCATGGCTGAAGCTTTCTTT
>TRBV6-5|TRBJ2-3|-|few
CASSYSTSSDTQYF
TGTGCCAGCAGTTACTCGACTAGTTCAGATACGCAGTATTTT
>TRBV5-5|TRBJ2-7|-|-
CASSWRPGSYEQYF
TGTGCCAGCAGTTGGCGCCCGGGGTCCTACGAGCAGTACTTC
>TRBV5-1|TRBJ2-1|TRBD2|-
CASSWTSGPNNEQFF
TGCGCCAGCAGCTGGACTAGCGGGCCGAACAATGAGCAGTTCTTC
>TRBV11-2|TRBJ2-5|TRBD1|once
CASSLSSSGTGRETQYF
TGTGCCAGCAGTTTAAGCTCCTCCGGGACAGGGCGAGAGACCCAGTACTTC
>TRBV29-1|TRBJ1-6|TRBD1|-
CSVSSGTGNSPLHF
TGCAGCGTCTCCTCCGGGACAGGGAATTCACCCCTCCACTTT
>TRBV10-2|TRBJ2-1|TRBD2|-
CASSPLAGANEQFF
TGCGCCAGCAGTCCACTAGCGGGAGCCAATGAGCAGTTCTTC
>TRBV5-1|TRBJ2-2|-|few
CASSRDSPYTGELFF
TGCGCCAGCAGCCGAGATTCTCCTTACACCGGGGAGCTGTTTTTT
>TRBV15|TRBJ2-6|-|-
CATSRWRSSGANVLTF
TGTGCCACCAGCAGATGGAGATCCTCTGGGGCCAACGTCCTGACTTTC